Listed here is a single TCR beta chain. Its specificity is not known. This sample was taken from a study of radiotherapy plus CTLA-4 blockade in lung cancer. The CDR3 contains 12 residues. Germline assignment: CDR1 SGHKS and CDR2 YYEKEE (reference sequence). V gave up 0 bases and J gave up 7 bases, with 7 bases separating them. TCRdb's table, derived via immunoSEQ multiplex PCR, lists solely in-frame clones and lacks some. The sample has about 100,000 clones, about 83% seen once. Notes on the study in general: TCR clones originating in tumors grew in number in blood after radiotherapy plus ipilimumab.

The receptor was isolated from a human donor with non-small cell lung cancer who had stable disease on radiotherapy plus ipilimumab. The sequencing used peripheral blood, collected from a patient treated with radiotherapy plus ipilimumab. This chain uses TRBV5-5 with TRBJ1-2; D is undetermined. The CDR3 spells CASSLDVGGYTF. The DNA of the CDR3 is TGTGCCAGCAGCTTGGATGTGGGTGGCTACACCTTC.